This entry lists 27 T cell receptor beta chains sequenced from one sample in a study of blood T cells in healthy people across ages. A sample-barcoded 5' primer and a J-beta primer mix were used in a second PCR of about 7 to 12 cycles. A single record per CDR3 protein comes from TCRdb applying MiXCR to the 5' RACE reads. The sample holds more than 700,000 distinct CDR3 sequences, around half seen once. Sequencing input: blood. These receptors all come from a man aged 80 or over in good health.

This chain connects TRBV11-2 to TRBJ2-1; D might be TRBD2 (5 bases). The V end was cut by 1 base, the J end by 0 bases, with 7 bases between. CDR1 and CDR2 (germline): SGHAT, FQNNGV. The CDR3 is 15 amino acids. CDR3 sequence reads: CASSLVLDSYNEQFF. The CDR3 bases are TGTGCCAGCAGCTTAGTACTAGACTCCTACAATGAGCAGTTCTTC.

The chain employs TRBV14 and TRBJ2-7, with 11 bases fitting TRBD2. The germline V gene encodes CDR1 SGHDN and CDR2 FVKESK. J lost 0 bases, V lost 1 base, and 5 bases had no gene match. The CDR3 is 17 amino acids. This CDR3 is CASSQVPSGRFSYEQYF. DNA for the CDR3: TGTGCCAGCAGCCAAGTTCCTAGCGGGAGGTTCTCCTACGAGCAGTACTTC.

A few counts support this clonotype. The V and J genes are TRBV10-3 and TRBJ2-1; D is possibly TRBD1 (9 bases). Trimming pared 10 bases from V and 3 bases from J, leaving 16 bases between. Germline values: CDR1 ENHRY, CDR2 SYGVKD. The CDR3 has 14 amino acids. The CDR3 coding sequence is TGTGCCACGGGGGGGACAGGGAACTACAATGAGCAGTTCTTC. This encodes CATGGTGNYNEQFF.

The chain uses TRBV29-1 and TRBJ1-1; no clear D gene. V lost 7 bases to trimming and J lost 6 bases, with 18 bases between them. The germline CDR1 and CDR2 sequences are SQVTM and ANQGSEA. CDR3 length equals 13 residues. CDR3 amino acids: CSGHQRALAEAFF. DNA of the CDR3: TGCAGCGGACATCAGAGGGCGTTGGCTGAAGCTTTCTTT.

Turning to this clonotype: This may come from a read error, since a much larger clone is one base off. The CDR3 region is CSARLADSSYKQYF. DNA for the CDR3: TGCAGTGCTAGACTCGCCGACAGCTCCTACAAGCAGTACTTC. This chain links TRBV20-1 with TRBJ2-7; TRBD1 is a possible D gene (5 bases). Looked up from germline, CDR1 is DFQATT and CDR2 is SNEGSKA (reference sequence). The CDR3 runs 14 residues.

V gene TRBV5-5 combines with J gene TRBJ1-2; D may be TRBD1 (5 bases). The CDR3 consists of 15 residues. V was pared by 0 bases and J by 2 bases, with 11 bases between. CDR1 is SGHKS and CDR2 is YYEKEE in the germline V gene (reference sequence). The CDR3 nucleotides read TGTGCCAGCAGCTTGGTGGGAGGGGTAAACTATGGCTACACCTTC. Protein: CASSLVGGVNYGYTF.

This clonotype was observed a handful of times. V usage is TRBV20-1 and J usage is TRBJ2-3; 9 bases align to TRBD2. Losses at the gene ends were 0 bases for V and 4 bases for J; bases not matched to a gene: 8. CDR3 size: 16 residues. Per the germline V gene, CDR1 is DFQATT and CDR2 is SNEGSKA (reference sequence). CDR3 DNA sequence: TGCAGTGCTAGAGATTGGCGGGAGGGTGGCCCAGATACGCAGTATTTT. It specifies CSARDWREGGPDTQYF.

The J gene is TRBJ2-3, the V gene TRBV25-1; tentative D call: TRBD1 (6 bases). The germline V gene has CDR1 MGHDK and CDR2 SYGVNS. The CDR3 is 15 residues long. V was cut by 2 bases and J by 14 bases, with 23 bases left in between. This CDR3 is CASSELDRGGRYAYF. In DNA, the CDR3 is TGTGCCAGCAGTGAACTGGACAGAGGAGGCAGATACGCGTATTTT.

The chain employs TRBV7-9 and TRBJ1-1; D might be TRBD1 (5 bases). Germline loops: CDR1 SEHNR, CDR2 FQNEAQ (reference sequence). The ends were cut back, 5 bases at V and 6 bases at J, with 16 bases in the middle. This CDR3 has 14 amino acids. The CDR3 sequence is CASSPRRVTPEAFF. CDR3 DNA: TGTGCCAGCAGCCCCCGCAGGGTAACCCCTGAAGCTTTCTTT. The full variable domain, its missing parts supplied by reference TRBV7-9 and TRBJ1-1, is DTGVSQNPRHKITKRGQNVTFRCDPISEHNRLYWYRQTLGQGPEFLTYFQNEAQLEKSRLLSDRFSAERPKGSFSTLEIQRTEQGDSAMYLCASSPRRVTPEAFFGQGTRLTVV.

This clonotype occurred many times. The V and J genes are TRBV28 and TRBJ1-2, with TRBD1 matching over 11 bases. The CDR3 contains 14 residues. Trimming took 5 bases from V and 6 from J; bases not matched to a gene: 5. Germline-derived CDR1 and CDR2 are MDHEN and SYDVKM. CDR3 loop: CASSPPGQGDGYTF. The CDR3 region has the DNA TGTGCCAGCAGTCCACCGGGACAGGGGGATGGCTACACCTTC.

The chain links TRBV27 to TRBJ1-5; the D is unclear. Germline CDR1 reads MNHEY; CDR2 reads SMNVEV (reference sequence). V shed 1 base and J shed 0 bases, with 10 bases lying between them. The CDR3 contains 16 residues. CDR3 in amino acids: CASSLFGVYSNQPQHF. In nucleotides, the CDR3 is TGTGCCAGCAGTTTATTTGGGGTTTATAGCAATCAGCCCCAGCATTTT.

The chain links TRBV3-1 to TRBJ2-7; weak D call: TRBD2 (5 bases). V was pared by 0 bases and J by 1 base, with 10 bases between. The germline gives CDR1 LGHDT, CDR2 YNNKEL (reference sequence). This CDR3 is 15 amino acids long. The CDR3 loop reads CASSQDRTRSYEQYF. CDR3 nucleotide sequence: TGTGCCAGCAGCCAAGACCGAACTAGATCCTACGAGCAGTACTTC.

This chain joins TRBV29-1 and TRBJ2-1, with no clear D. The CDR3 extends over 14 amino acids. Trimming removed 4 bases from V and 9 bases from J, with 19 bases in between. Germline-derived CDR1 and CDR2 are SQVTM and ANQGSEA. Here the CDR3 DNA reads TGCAGCGTTGCAAACGGTTTGGCCGTAGGTGAGCAGTTCTTC. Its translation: CSVANGLAVGEQFF.

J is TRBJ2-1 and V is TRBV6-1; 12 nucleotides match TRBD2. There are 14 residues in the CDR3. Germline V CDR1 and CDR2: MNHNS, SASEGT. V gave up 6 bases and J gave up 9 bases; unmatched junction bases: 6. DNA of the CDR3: TGTGCCAGCAGGCGACTAGCGGGAGACTCTGAGCAGTTCTTC. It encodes CASRRLAGDSEQFF.

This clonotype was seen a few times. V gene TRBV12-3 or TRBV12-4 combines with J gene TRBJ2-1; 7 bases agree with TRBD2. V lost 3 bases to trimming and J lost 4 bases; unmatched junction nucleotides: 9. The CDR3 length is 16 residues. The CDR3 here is CASSFRGGASYNEQFF. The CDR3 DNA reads TGTGCCAGCAGTTTTCGGGGAGGGGCCTCTTACAATGAGCAGTTCTTC.

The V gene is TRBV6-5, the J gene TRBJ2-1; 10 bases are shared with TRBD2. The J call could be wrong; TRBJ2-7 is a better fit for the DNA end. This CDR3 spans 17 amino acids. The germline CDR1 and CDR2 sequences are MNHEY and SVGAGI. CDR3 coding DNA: TGTGCCAGCAATTCCTATAGCGGGAGGCACTCCTACAATGAGCAGTACTTC. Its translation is CASNSYSGRHSYNEQYF.

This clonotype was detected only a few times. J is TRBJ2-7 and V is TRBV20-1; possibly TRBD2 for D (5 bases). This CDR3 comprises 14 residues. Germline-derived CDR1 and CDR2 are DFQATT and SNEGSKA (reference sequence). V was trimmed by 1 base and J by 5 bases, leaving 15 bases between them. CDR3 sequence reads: CSARGTPRVHEQYF. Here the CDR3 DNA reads TGCAGTGCTAGAGGGACTCCCAGAGTCCACGAGCAGTACTTC.

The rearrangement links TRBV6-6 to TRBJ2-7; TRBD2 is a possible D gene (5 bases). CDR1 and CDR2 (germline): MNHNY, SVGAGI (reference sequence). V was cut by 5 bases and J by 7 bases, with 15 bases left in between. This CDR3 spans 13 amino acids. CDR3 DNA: TGTGCCAGCAGTGGGGTCCCGACGGGGGAGCAGTACTTC. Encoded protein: CASSGVPTGEQYF.

The CDR3 reads CSASAGTGSFRGYTF. The DNA for the CDR3 is TGCAGTGCCTCCGCCGGGACAGGGTCTTTCCGAGGCTACACCTTC. This chain connects TRBV20-1 to TRBJ1-2; 9 nucleotides match TRBD1. The germline V gene encodes CDR1 DFQATT and CDR2 SNEGSKA (reference sequence). V was pared by 6 bases and J by 8 bases, with 16 bases of the junction left unmatched. The CDR3 is 15 amino acids.

CDR3 region: CASSFDWASLEQYF. The CDR3 DNA reads TGTGCCAGCAGCTTCGACTGGGCGTCTCTCGAGCAGTACTTC. The chain couples TRBV7-2 to TRBJ2-7, with D uncertain. Per germline, CDR1 SGHTA and CDR2 FQGNSA. The CDR3 extends over 14 amino acids. V was pared by 3 bases and J by 6 bases, with 15 bases between.

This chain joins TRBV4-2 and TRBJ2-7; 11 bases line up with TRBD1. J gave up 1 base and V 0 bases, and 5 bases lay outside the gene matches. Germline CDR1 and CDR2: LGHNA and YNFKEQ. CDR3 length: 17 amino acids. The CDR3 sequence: CASSQDHGTGGSYEQYF. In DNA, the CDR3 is TGTGCCAGCAGCCAAGATCATGGGACAGGGGGATCCTACGAGCAGTACTTC.

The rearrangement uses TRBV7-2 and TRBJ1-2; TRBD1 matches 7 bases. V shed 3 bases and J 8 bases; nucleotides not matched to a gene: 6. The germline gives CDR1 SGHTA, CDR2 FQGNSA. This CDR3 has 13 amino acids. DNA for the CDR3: TGTGCCAGCAGCTTTAGAGGGGGCCAAGGCTACACCTTC. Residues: CASSFRGGQGYTF.

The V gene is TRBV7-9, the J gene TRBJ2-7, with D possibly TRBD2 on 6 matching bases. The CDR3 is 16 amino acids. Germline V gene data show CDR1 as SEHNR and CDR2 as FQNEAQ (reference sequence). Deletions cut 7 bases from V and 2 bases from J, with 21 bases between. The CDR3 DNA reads TGTGCCAGCATCCTACCCGGGAAGGAGGGCCCCTACGAGCAGTACTTC. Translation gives CASILPGKEGPYEQYF.

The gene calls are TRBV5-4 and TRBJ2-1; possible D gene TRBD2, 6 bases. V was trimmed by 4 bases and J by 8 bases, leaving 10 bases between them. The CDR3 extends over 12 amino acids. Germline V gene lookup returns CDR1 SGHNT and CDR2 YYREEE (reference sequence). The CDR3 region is CASSGGSHEQFF. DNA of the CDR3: TGTGCCAGCAGCGGGGGGTCCCATGAGCAGTTCTTC.

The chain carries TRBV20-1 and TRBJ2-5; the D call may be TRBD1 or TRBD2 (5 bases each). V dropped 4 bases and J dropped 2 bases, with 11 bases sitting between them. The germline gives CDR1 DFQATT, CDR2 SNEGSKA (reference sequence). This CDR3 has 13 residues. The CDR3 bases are TGCAGTGCTACCGGGACCGATCAAGAGACCCAGTACTTC. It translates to CSATGTDQETQYF.

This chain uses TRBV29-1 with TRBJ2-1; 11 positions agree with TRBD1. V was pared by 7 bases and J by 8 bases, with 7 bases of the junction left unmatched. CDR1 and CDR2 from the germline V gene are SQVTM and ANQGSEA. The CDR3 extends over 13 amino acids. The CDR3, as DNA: TGCAGCGCGGGACAGGGGGAATCTTATGAGCAGTTCTTC. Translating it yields CSAGQGESYEQFF.

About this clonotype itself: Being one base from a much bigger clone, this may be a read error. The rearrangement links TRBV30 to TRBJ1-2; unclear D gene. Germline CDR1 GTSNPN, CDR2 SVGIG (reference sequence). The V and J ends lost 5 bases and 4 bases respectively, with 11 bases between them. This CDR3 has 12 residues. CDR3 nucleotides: TGTGCCTGGGATCGGGTTTCCTATGGCTACACCTTC. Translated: CAWDRVSYGYTF.